Included here is one TCR beta chain sequence, with context. Its antigen is still unknown. For CDR1 and CDR2, the germline V gene (reference sequence) lists MNHEY and SMNVEV. Spanning cysteine to phenylalanine, the CDR3 consists of 16 amino acids. The entry carries no DNA sequence. To determine HCMV serostatus, a commercial ELISA kit was used to detect HCMV-specific IgG in serum. Peripheral blood mononuclear cells were isolated from blood by Ficoll density gradient centrifugation. The record originates from a study of T cells expressing NK-cell markers (dated by TCRdb to the early 2020s). For context, the study as a whole: Seven to nine donors provided sorted CD3+CD56+NKG2C+, CD3+CD56+NKG2C- and CD3+CD56-NKG2C+ T-cell subsets, whose TCR beta-chain repertoires were profiled. Seven of the eight sequenced donors were HCMV-seropositive and one was HCMV-seronegative. The eight sequenced donors were randomly selected healthy volunteers, three men and five women. Illumina HiSeq 2000/2500, MiSeq or NextSeq was used to sequence libraries as 2 x 150 bp reads.

The sequencer was an Illumina HiSeq 2000. TCR beta cDNA libraries were made by 5'RACE template switching that added a universal primer site and unique molecular identifiers. Priming for cDNA synthesis came from the TCR beta constant segment, and two successive PCR amplification steps followed. Per the original workflow: MIGEC handled demultiplexing of the reads and grouping by UMI, while MiTCR was used to assemble and quantify clonotypes. To exclude erroneous sequences, only TCR cDNA sequences supported by at least two reads were retained. The tcR package was used for downstream repertoire analysis, and clonotypes were matched between fractions using CDR3 nucleotide sequence together with V segment. Antigen specificity was annotated against VDJdb with VDJmatch, allowing one amino acid substitution in CDR3. TCRdb reanalyzed the reads, keeping one entry per CDR3 protein sequence and omitting DNA. TCRdb's processing, not the study's, gives the V and J calls here. The sample table holds 150,000 or so distinct CDR3 sequences. The ten largest clones capture 37% of the sample.

What the study reported, not specific to this receptor: In several donors, the dominant CD3+CD56+NKG2C+ clonotypes were found to rank among the top 10 CD8+ clonotypes and to make up about 1.0-7.0% of CD8+ T cells. Whether the expanded NKG2C-expressing T cell clones were specific for HCMV antigens remained unclear. Those dominant clonotypes were again the most abundant among CD3+CD56-NKG2C+ cells in a handful of donors, at about 25-60.1%.

This TCR derives from a woman in her forties or fifties in good health. Donor details come from another sample of the same person, matched by shared clones. Rearrangement joined TRBV27 to TRBJ2-2; checking the TCRdb D call of TRBD2 is not possible without DNA. Sequences were obtained from blood T cells: a sorted CD56 or NKG2C T cell subset, CD4+ or CD8+ T cells, or bulk PBMC T cells (not recorded which). The CDR3 corresponds to CASSLPTEGRGGELFF.